The 12 T cell receptor beta chains below all came from one sample that was sequenced in a study of cytomegalovirus exposure and HLA in healthy donors. PCR employed 60 Vbeta and 13 Jbeta primers. Using immunoSEQ multiplex PCR, the repertoire was profiled, and TCRdb retains in-frame clones only, with some absent. Of some 120,000 clones listed, roughly 80% are singletons. The sample was PBMCs. The receptors derive from a young man in good health and CMV-seronegative.

The V gene is TRBV9, the J gene TRBJ2-1, with 14 positions matching TRBD2. Germline CDR1 SGDLS, CDR2 YYNGEE. CDR3 length: 16 amino acids. Unmatched junction bases numbered 7, after V lost 3 bases and J lost 8 bases. The DNA for the CDR3 is TGTGCCAGCAGCGCGACTAGCGGGAGGGCCCTCCATGAGCAGTTCTTC. This codes for CASSATSGRALHEQFF.

The V gene is TRBV30, the J gene TRBJ1-3; TRBD1 matches at 7 bases. V shed 5 bases, J shed 2 bases, and the junction held 6 bases outside the gene matches. The CDR3 has 14 amino acids. Germline V gene data show CDR1 as GTSNPN and CDR2 as SVGIG (reference sequence). The CDR3 DNA reads TGTGCCTGGGAAGCAGGGGGGACTGGAAACACCATATATTTT. As protein: CAWEAGGTGNTIYF.

The V call is TRBV4-1, the J call TRBJ2-5, with 9 bases identical to TRBD2. The V gene end was trimmed by 9 bases and the J gene end by 4 bases; junction bases not matched to a gene: 12. The CDR3 extends over 15 amino acids. Germline CDR1 and CDR2: MGHRA and YSYEKL. The CDR3 region is CASSYAGGPGETQYF. CDR3 DNA sequence: TGCGCCAGTTCGTATGCGGGAGGGCCAGGAGAGACCCAGTACTTC.

The table lists this clone with a count of one. The chain has TRBV19 and TRBJ2-1, with 11 bases aligning to TRBD1. CDR1 and CDR2 from the germline V gene are LNHDA and SQIVND (reference sequence). V gave up 5 bases and J gave up 7 bases; unmatched junction bases: 7. CDR3 length: 15 amino acids. The CDR3 DNA reads as TGTGCCAGTAGTTGGGGGACAGGGGGTGCGAATGAGCAGTTCTTC. Translated: CASSWGTGGANEQFF.

The V and J genes are TRBV11-2 and TRBJ2-1; TRBD2 aligns across 13 bases. CDR3 length: 16 residues. Germline V gene data show CDR1 as SGHAT and CDR2 as FQNNGV. J was trimmed by 2 bases and V by 5 bases; bases with no gene match: 3. The chain's CDR3 is CASSPGLAGTYNEQFF. For the CDR3, the DNA is TGTGCCAGCAGCCCGGGACTAGCGGGAACCTACAATGAGCAGTTCTTC.

The chain links TRBV6-5 to TRBJ2-7, with 14 bases fitting TRBD2. The V gene's germline CDR1 is MNHEY and CDR2 SVGAGI. CDR3 length: 15 residues. Losses at the gene ends were 6 bases for V and 2 bases for J; bases not matched to a gene: 3. CDR3 DNA sequence: TGTGCCAGCAGGGCGGGACTAGCGGGGGCCTACGAGCAGTACTTC. Translated: CASRAGLAGAYEQYF.

The rearrangement joins TRBV6-5 to TRBJ2-3; the match to TRBD2 covers 9 bases. Germline V CDR1 and CDR2: MNHEY, SVGAGI. The CDR3 length is 15 residues. V shed 4 bases and J 5 bases; nucleotides not matched to a gene: 7. The CDR3 region has the DNA TGTGCCAGCAGTTCATTGGGCGGGAGGGGAGATACGCAGTATTTT. It encodes CASSSLGGRGDTQYF.

This clone was counted a single time. At one end, the junction sequence differs from germline, possibly due to a read error. The DNA for the CDR3 is TGTTCCAGCAGCGTGCTTTGGGCAGTCCAAGAGACCCAGTACTTC. Amino acid sequence: CSSSVLWAVQETQYF. The chain couples TRBV7-9 to TRBJ2-5; D gene uncertain. CDR3 length equals 15 residues. The germline V gene encodes CDR1 SEHNR and CDR2 FQNEAQ (reference sequence). The whole variable domain, remainder taken from reference TRBV7-9 and TRBJ2-5, is DTGVSQNPRHKITKRGQNVTFRCDPISEHNRLYWYRQTLGQGPEFLTYFQNEAQLEKSRLLSDRFSAERPKGSFSTLEIQRTEQGDSAMYLCSSSVLWAVQETQYFGPGTRLLVL.

J is TRBJ2-7 and V is TRBV28; 7 nucleotides agree with TRBD2. The V segment lost 8 bases and the J segment 7 bases; nucleotides outside the gene matches: 11. Germline V gene data show CDR1 as MDHEN and CDR2 as SYDVKM. The CDR3 has 13 amino acids. DNA for the CDR3: TGTGCCAGCCTGCGGGCGGGAGTGGGGGAGCAGTACTTC. This encodes CASLRAGVGEQYF.

The CDR3 bases are TGTGCCAGCAGTCAATGGGACAGGGGGCTCGAACACAATGAGCAGTTCTTC. It translates to CASSQWDRGLEHNEQFF. The V call is TRBV28, the J call TRBJ2-1, with 12 bases identical to TRBD1. The CDR3 runs to 17 residues. Germline lookup yields CDR1 MDHEN and CDR2 SYDVKM. With V trimmed by 5 bases and J by 5 bases, 10 bases remained unmatched.

As concerns this clone: One end of the junction is discordant with germline, which a read error may explain. The gene calls are TRBV6-5 and TRBJ2-3, with D uncertain. The germline CDR1 and CDR2 sequences are MNHEY and SVGAGI. The CDR3 consists of 14 residues. The CDR3 is CAGSYGYRTDTQYF. CDR3 nucleotide sequence: TGTGCCGGCAGTTACGGTTACAGAACAGATACGCAGTATTTT.

The sample holds a few counts of this clone. The V call is TRBV10-1, the J call TRBJ2-3, with D maybe TRBD1 (8 bases). The length of the CDR3 is 14 residues. Germline V gene lookup returns CDR1 WNHNN and CDR2 SYGVQD (reference sequence). Trimming left V 6 bases short and J 5 bases short, with 15 bases between. CDR3 loop: CASRGSGTGDTQYF. In DNA, the CDR3 is TGCGCCAGCAGGGGAAGCGGGACAGGAGATACGCAGTATTTT.